The 28 T cell receptor beta chains in this list originate from one sample, sequenced in a study of cytomegalovirus exposure and HLA in healthy donors. PCR involved 60 Vbeta and 13 Jbeta primers. Only in-frame clones appear in the TCRdb table, and some are missing; sequencing was by immunoSEQ multiplex PCR. Of approximately 190,000 clones listed, about 84% are singletons. What was sequenced was PBMCs. The receptors were gathered from a man aged 50-59 years in good health and CMV-seronegative.

This chain uses TRBV6-5 with TRBJ1-5; a possible D gene is TRBD1 (5 bases). The CDR3 is 14 amino acids. CDR1 is MNHEY, CDR2 SVGAGI, per germline. V gave up 7 bases and J gave up 5 bases, with 15 bases separating them. Here the CDR3 reads CASTQWEGHQPQHF. The DNA for the CDR3 is TGTGCCAGCACCCAGTGGGAGGGGCATCAGCCCCAGCATTTT.

The V gene is TRBV6-5, the J gene TRBJ1-4; TRBD1 matches at 8 bases. Germline V lookup: CDR1 MNHEY, CDR2 SVGAGI. CDR3 size: 15 residues. Trimming cost V 3 bases and J 3 bases; bases outside gene matches: 3. CDR3 DNA: TGTGCCAGCAGTTATCTGGACAGGGCTAATGAAAAACTGTTTTTT. Protein: CASSYLDRANEKLFF.

The V and J genes are TRBV6-4 and TRBJ2-2, with TRBD2 identical over 7 bases. Trimming took 8 bases from V and 4 from J; bases not matched to a gene: 7. Germline V gives CDR1 MRHNA, CDR2 SNTAGT. This CDR3 is 14 amino acids long. Written as DNA, the CDR3 is TGTGCCAGCCGGTCCAGCGGGGCCACCGGGGAGCTGTTTTTT. It is translated as CASRSSGATGELFF.

The gene calls are TRBV7-6 and TRBJ1-5, with 8 bases lining up with TRBD1. The CDR3 extends over 14 amino acids. Germline CDR1 and CDR2: SGHVS and FNYEAQ. After removal of 1 base from V and 4 bases from J, the junction contained 0 bases not matched to a gene. CDR3: CASSLGTGNQPQHF. Here the CDR3 DNA reads TGTGCCAGCAGCTTAGGGACAGGGAATCAGCCCCAGCATTTT.

The chain recombines TRBV7-9 with TRBJ2-3, with TRBD2 matching over 8 bases. CDR1 and CDR2 from the germline V gene are SEHNR and FQNEAQ (reference sequence). The CDR3 contains 16 residues. The junction had 7 bases not matched to a gene; V was cut back by 5 bases and J by 0 bases. The CDR3 nucleotides are TGTGCCAGCAGCGGCGGGGGGTTGGCGAGCACAGATACGCAGTATTTT. It translates to CASSGGGLASTDTQYF.

The rearrangement uses TRBV19 and TRBJ1-3, with D possibly TRBD1 on 5 matching bases. Trimming removed 3 bases at V and 14 bases at J, with 17 bases between. The CDR3 contains 13 residues. Germline lookup yields CDR1 LNHDA and CDR2 SQIVND (reference sequence). CDR3: CASSIRGTRTLYF. CDR3 sequence (DNA): TGTGCCAGTAGTATTAGGGGCACCCGGACCCTATATTTT.

V usage is TRBV7-3 and J usage is TRBJ2-1; 10 positions agree with TRBD2. The V segment lost 5 bases and the J segment 2 bases; nucleotides outside the gene matches: 3. This CDR3 region has 15 residues. Per germline, CDR1 SGHTA and CDR2 FQGTGA. The CDR3 nucleotides read TGTGCCAGCAGCCCTACTAGCGGGGCCTACAATGAGCAGTTCTTC. This sequence encodes CASSPTSGAYNEQFF.

The rearrangement links TRBV5-5 to TRBJ2-7; 7 positions match TRBD1. Germline-derived CDR1 and CDR2 are SGHKS and YYEKEE (reference sequence). This CDR3 spans 13 amino acids. V lost 4 bases, J lost 2 bases, and 3 bases stayed unmatched. The CDR3 spells CASSPGQTYEQYF. The CDR3 DNA reads as TGTGCCAGCAGCCCGGGACAGACCTACGAGCAGTACTTC.

The chain couples TRBV6-6 to TRBJ1-5; D uncertain. The CDR3 length is 13 residues. V was cut by 4 bases and J by 0 bases, with 4 bases left in between. CDR1 and CDR2 (germline): MNHNY, SVGAGI (reference sequence). The chain's CDR3 is CASSSYSNQPQHF. DNA of the CDR3: TGTGCCAGCAGTTCGTATAGCAATCAGCCCCAGCATTTT.

As to this clone: One end of the junction fails to match germline, which may point to a read error. The V gene is TRBV14, the J gene TRBJ2-7; D unclear. The CDR3 contains 8 residues. The germline CDR1 and CDR2 sequences are SGHDN and FVKESK. CDR3 sequence (DNA): TGTGCCAACCGAGAAAATAACTTC. It translates to CANRENNF.

This clone has a single count. The J gene is TRBJ1-6, the V gene TRBV19; 8 bases are a match to TRBD1. The CDR3 contains 16 residues. CDR1 is LNHDA, CDR2 SQIVND, per germline (reference sequence). Unmatched junction bases numbered 9, after V lost 2 bases and J lost 9 bases. The CDR3 region is CASSIQGQGAASPLHF. CDR3 nucleotide sequence: TGTGCCAGTAGTATACAGGGGCAGGGGGCTGCTTCACCCCTCCACTTT.

V gene TRBV5-5 combines with J gene TRBJ1-5; D unresolved. CDR3 length equals 17 residues. V was cut by 4 bases and J by 0 bases, with 17 bases left in between. Germline values: CDR1 SGHKS, CDR2 YYEKEE (reference sequence). The CDR3 loop is CASSLGSQFNSNQPQHF. The CDR3 region has the DNA TGTGCCAGCAGCCTTGGGTCACAGTTCAATAGCAATCAGCCCCAGCATTTT.

The rearrangement joins TRBV7-9 to TRBJ1-1, with 8 bases matching TRBD1. V lost 5 bases, J lost 1 base, and 6 bases stayed unmatched. The CDR3 covers 15 residues. Germline values: CDR1 SEHNR, CDR2 FQNEAQ (reference sequence). The CDR3 loop is CASSSYRGTNTEAFF. CDR3 nucleotide sequence: TGTGCCAGCAGCAGCTACAGGGGGACGAACACTGAAGCTTTCTTT.

The chain couples TRBV7-9 to TRBJ2-3, with 9 nucleotides matching TRBD2. Germline loops: CDR1 SEHNR, CDR2 FQNEAQ (reference sequence). The V segment lost 7 bases and the J segment 5 bases; nucleotides outside the gene matches: 10. The CDR3 contains 15 residues. The CDR3 sequence: CASTSVASGEDTQYF. CDR3 nucleotide sequence: TGTGCCAGCACCTCCGTGGCTAGCGGGGAAGATACGCAGTATTTT.

The chain is built from TRBV9 and TRBJ2-5; the match to TRBD2 covers 11 bases. Germline V gives CDR1 SGDLS, CDR2 YYNGEE. V was clipped by 5 bases and J by 3 bases; unmatched bases: 3. CDR3 length: 14 amino acids. CDR3 sequence: CASSRSGGEETQYF. As DNA, the CDR3 is TGTGCCAGCAGTCGTAGCGGGGGGGAAGAGACCCAGTACTTC.

The rearrangement uses TRBV5-4 and TRBJ2-2, with a tentative D call TRBD1 (7 bases). Trimming removed 1 base from V and 7 bases from J, with 20 bases in between. The germline V gene has CDR1 SGHNT and CDR2 YYREEE (reference sequence). This CDR3 spans 17 amino acids. The CDR3 spells CASSLKEGAISYGELFF. CDR3 bases: TGTGCCAGCAGCTTGAAGGAGGGGGCGATTTCGTACGGGGAGCTGTTTTTT.

CDR3 sequence (DNA): TGTGCCAGCAGCTTAGATCCCCGGTCGACGGGGGAGCAGTACTTC. This sequence encodes CASSLDPRSTGEQYF. The chain has TRBV11-2 and TRBJ2-7, with D tentatively TRBD2 (5 bases). The V end was cut by 0 bases, the J end by 7 bases, with 16 bases between. Germline V lookup: CDR1 SGHAT, CDR2 FQNNGV. The CDR3 extends over 15 amino acids.

The chain recombines TRBV9 with TRBJ2-3; 7 nucleotides match TRBD1. V was pared by 3 bases and J by 4 bases, with 8 bases of the junction left unmatched. The V gene's germline CDR1 is SGDLS and CDR2 YYNGEE. The CDR3 runs to 15 residues. For the CDR3, the DNA is TGTGCCAGCAGCGCAGAGGGACAGACATCAGATACGCAGTATTTT. It specifies CASSAEGQTSDTQYF.

The V call is TRBV27, the J call TRBJ1-5; 7 nucleotides agree with TRBD1. This CDR3 region has 14 residues. Germline-derived CDR1 and CDR2 are MNHEY and SMNVEV (reference sequence). Trimming took 6 bases from V and 0 from J; bases not matched to a gene: 2. The CDR3 sequence is CASSRGFSNQPQHF. Written as DNA, the CDR3 is TGTGCCAGCAGCAGGGGGTTTAGCAATCAGCCCCAGCATTTT.

Regarding this clone: This sample also contains other DNA sequences that code for the same CDR3. The chain has TRBV9 and TRBJ2-1; TRBD1 aligns across 7 bases. The J segment lost 7 bases and the V segment lost 3 bases, leaving 10 bases of the junction unmatched. The CDR3 totals 15 residues. Germline values: CDR1 SGDLS, CDR2 YYNGEE. The CDR3 DNA follows: TGTGCCAGCAGCGCGACAGGGAGTGTTCGAAATGAGCAGTTCTTC. It encodes CASSATGSVRNEQFF.

This clone was observed once. CDR3 sequence: CASSLREDRATDTQYF. The CDR3 DNA sequence: TGTGCCAGCAGCTTAAGAGAGGACAGGGCTACAGATACGCAGTATTTT. The chain joins TRBV7-8 to TRBJ2-3; the match to TRBD1 covers 8 bases. Germline loops: CDR1 SGHVS, CDR2 FQNEAQ. V lost 2 bases, J lost 3 bases, and 7 bases stayed unmatched. The CDR3 loop spans 16 amino acids.

This clone was seen just once. The V and J genes are TRBV9 and TRBJ1-3; a weak D match, TRBD1 (5 bases). CDR1 SGDLS and CDR2 YYNGEE come from the germline V gene. There are 14 residues in the CDR3. V lost 4 bases, J lost 4 bases, and 12 bases lay in between. In DNA, the CDR3 is TGTGCCAGCAGCCCGGGGACTGCCGGAAACACCATATATTTT. The encoded protein is CASSPGTAGNTIYF.

This sequence joins TRBV29-1 and TRBJ2-2; 11 bases align to TRBD2. This CDR3 is 14 amino acids long. Germline-derived CDR1 and CDR2 are SQVTM and ANQGSEA. V was clipped by 6 bases and J by 1 base; unmatched bases: 1. CDR3 amino acids: CSVTSGGNTGELFF. CDR3 sequence (DNA): TGCAGCGTAACTAGCGGGGGGAACACCGGGGAGCTGTTTTTT.

The genes are TRBV6-5 and TRBJ2-3; D call uncertain. Germline CDR1 is MNHEY and CDR2 is SVGAGI. Trimming shortened V by 5 bases and J by 4 bases, and 10 bases separated the two germline ends. The CDR3 has 13 residues. CDR3 residues: CASSLTRADTQYF. The CDR3 DNA reads as TGTGCCAGCAGTCTAACTCGGGCAGATACGCAGTATTTT.

The rearrangement joins TRBV5-1 to TRBJ2-5; 8 positions match TRBD2. Germline assignment: CDR1 SGHRS and CDR2 YFSETQ. The CDR3 is 16 amino acids. With V trimmed by 4 bases and J by 3 bases, 11 bases remained unmatched. The CDR3 here is CASSGSTGLGKETQYF. In DNA form, the CDR3 reads TGCGCCAGCAGCGGATCCACGGGACTAGGGAAAGAGACCCAGTACTTC.

The gene calls are TRBV18 and TRBJ2-2; 9 nucleotides agree with TRBD1. The CDR3 has 15 residues. Per the germline V gene, CDR1 is KGHSH and CDR2 is LQKENI. V was clipped by 6 bases and J by 7 bases; unmatched bases: 9. DNA for the CDR3: TGTGCCAGCTCCTCGGACAGGGGAGACGACGGGGAGCTGTTTTTT. Its protein product is CASSSDRGDDGELFF.

The rearrangement links TRBV9 to TRBJ2-7; 9 nucleotides line up with TRBD2. Trimming at V came to 4 bases and at J to 2 bases, leaving 10 bases not matched to a gene. CDR3 size: 16 residues. Germline lookup yields CDR1 SGDLS and CDR2 YYNGEE. The CDR3 is CASSPEGGGGPYEQYF. CDR3 DNA sequence: TGTGCCAGCAGCCCAGAAGGCGGGGGGGGGCCCTACGAGCAGTACTTC. Full variable domain (remainder filled in from reference TRBV9 and TRBJ2-7): DSGVTQTPKHLITATGQRVTLRCSPRSGDLSVYWYQQSLDQGLQFLIQYYNGEERAKGNILERFSAQQFPDLHSELNLSSLELGDSALYFCASSPEGGGGPYEQYFGPGTRLTVT.

The chain recombines TRBV27 with TRBJ2-5, with a tentative D call TRBD2 (5 bases). Germline loops: CDR1 MNHEY, CDR2 SMNVEV (reference sequence). The CDR3 totals 15 residues. The germline V and J ends were trimmed by 3 bases and 5 bases, with 16 bases remaining between them. The chain's CDR3 is CASSFGPGFRETQYF. The DNA for the CDR3 is TGTGCCAGCAGTTTTGGCCCGGGGTTTCGGGAGACCCAGTACTTC.